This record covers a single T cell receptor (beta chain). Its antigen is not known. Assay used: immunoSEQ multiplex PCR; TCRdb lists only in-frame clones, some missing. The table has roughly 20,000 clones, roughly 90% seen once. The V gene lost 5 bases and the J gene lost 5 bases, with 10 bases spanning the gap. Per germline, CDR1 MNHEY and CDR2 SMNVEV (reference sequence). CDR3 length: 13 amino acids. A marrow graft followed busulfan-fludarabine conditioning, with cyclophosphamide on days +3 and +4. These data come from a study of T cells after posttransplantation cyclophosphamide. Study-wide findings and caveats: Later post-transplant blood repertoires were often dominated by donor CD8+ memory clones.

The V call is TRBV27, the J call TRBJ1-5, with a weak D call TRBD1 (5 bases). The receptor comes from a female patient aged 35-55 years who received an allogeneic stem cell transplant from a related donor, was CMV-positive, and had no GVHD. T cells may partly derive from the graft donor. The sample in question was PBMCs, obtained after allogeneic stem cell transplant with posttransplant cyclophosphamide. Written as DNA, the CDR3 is TGTGCCAGCAGTCACAGGATTGATCAGCCCCAGCATTTT. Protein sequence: CASSHRIDQPQHF.